One and the same sample provided the 30 T cell receptor beta chains below, sequenced in a study of regulatory dendritic cells for organ transplantation. Allogeneic regulatory or mature dendritic cells were co-cultured for 5 days with CFSE-labeled sorted T cells at 1:10. These receptors have no identified antigens. Generated by immunoSEQ multiplex PCR, the TCRdb table keeps only in-frame clones and is missing some. The repertoire consists of roughly 12,000 clones, with approximately 89% occurring once and the leading ten covering about 0.21%. The source material was naive CD8+ T cells from blood cultured with regulatory dendritic cells. Sample subset: CD45RA+ naive T cells. The receptors were sampled from a human donor in good health.

The CDR3 nucleotides are TGTGCCAGCAGCCCAAGTGGGGCCTGGGAGACCCAGTACTTC. This translates into CASSPSGAWETQYF. V usage is TRBV9 and J usage is TRBJ2-5, with a tentative D call TRBD1 (5 bases). This CDR3 comprises 14 residues. V shed 4 bases and J shed 5 bases, with 15 bases lying between them. The germline V gene encodes CDR1 SGDLS and CDR2 YYNGEE.

This clone appeared a single time. V and J are TRBV7-9 and TRBJ2-7; D gene ambiguous. Germline V gives CDR1 SEHNR, CDR2 FQNEAQ (reference sequence). V shed 5 bases and J shed 3 bases, with 11 bases lying between them. This CDR3 contains 13 residues. The CDR3 here is CASSPTVDYEQYF. For the CDR3, the DNA is TGTGCCAGCAGCCCCACGGTGGACTACGAGCAGTACTTC.

The CDR3 sequence is CASSVASAASGNTIYF. CDR3 DNA sequence: TGTGCCAGCAGCGTCGCCTCGGCAGCCTCTGGAAACACCATATATTTT. The chain has TRBV9 and TRBJ1-3, with D unresolved. Trimming took off 2 bases at V and 0 bases at J, with 12 bases between the two ends. The CDR3 totals 16 residues. Germline V CDR1 and CDR2: SGDLS, YYNGEE.

The chain links TRBV30 to TRBJ2-3; D gene uncertain. With 0 bases removed from V and 2 bases from J, the gap between germline ends came to 15 bases. Germline V lookup: CDR1 GTSNPN, CDR2 SVGIG (reference sequence). The CDR3 spans 16 residues. CDR3 DNA: TGTGCCTGGAGTGTGGGGATCCACGAACTCACAGATACGCAGTATTTT. This gives the protein CAWSVGIHELTDTQYF.

In its sample, this clone was seen once. This sequence joins TRBV27 and TRBJ2-2; no reliable D call. Germline assignment: CDR1 MNHEY and CDR2 SMNVEV (reference sequence). V lost 2 bases and J 6 bases, leaving 4 bases between the germline ends. The CDR3 runs to 12 residues. CDR3 amino acids: CASSLRAGELFF. In nucleotides, the CDR3 is TGTGCCAGCAGTTTAAGGGCCGGGGAGCTGTTTTTT.

The chain uses TRBV4-1 and TRBJ2-7; possibly TRBD2 for D (7 bases). This CDR3 spans 14 amino acids. Germline CDR1 reads MGHRA; CDR2 reads YSYEKL. Trimming shortened V by 4 bases and J by 3 bases, and 13 bases separated the two germline ends. CDR3 protein: CASSLQRGGYEQYF. CDR3 DNA sequence: TGCGCCAGCAGCCTGCAAAGGGGGGGCTACGAGCAGTACTTC.

Only a few counts were recorded for this clone. The chain joins TRBV7-2 to TRBJ1-6; D is possibly TRBD1 (6 bases). Per the germline V gene, CDR1 is SGHTA and CDR2 is FQGNSA. With 0 bases removed from V and 10 bases from J, the gap between germline ends came to 13 bases. The CDR3 is made up of 15 amino acids. The CDR3 DNA sequence: TGTGCCAGCAGCTTAGCCATAGGGGGACCGTCACCCCTCCACTTT. Protein sequence: CASSLAIGGPSPLHF. The variable domain in full, with the rest retrieved from reference TRBV7-2 and TRBJ1-6, is GAGVSQSPSNKVTEKGKDVELRCDPISGHTALYWYRQSLGQGLEFLIYFQGNSAPDKSGLPSDRFSAERTGGSVSTLTIQRTQQEDSAVYLCASSLAIGGPSPLHFGNGTRLTVT.

The chain couples TRBV13 to TRBJ1-2; D is uncertain. V was cut by 2 bases and J by 4 bases, with 11 bases left in between. The CDR3 consists of 14 residues. Germline V CDR1 and CDR2: PRHDT, FYEKMQ (reference sequence). CDR3 protein: CASSLLHGIYGYTF. Written as DNA, the CDR3 is TGTGCCAGCAGCTTACTACATGGCATCTATGGCTACACCTTC.

Remarks on this clone: At one of its ends the junction is not consistent with the germline gene, which may arise from a read error. V gene TRBV7-7 combines with J gene TRBJ1-3; possible D gene TRBD1, 5 bases. CDR3 length: 16 amino acids. Per germline, CDR1 SSHAT and CDR2 FNYEAQ (reference sequence). The CDR3 spells CASSLYSGSSGNTIYF. CDR3 sequence (DNA): TGTGCTAGCAGCTTATATTCAGGGTCGTCTGGAAACACCATATATTTT.

The J gene is TRBJ2-2, the V gene TRBV27; D gene uncertain. Trimming removed 10 bases at V and 1 base at J, with 4 bases between. The CDR3 runs to 11 residues. Germline V gene data show CDR1 as MNHEY and CDR2 as SMNVEV (reference sequence). The CDR3 loop reads CATKNTGELFF. The CDR3 DNA is TGTGCCACCAAGAACACCGGGGAGCTGTTTTTT.

The J gene is TRBJ2-5, the V gene TRBV15, with 7 bases that match TRBD2. V shed 5 bases and J 5 bases; nucleotides not matched to a gene: 8. In germline, CDR1 is LNHNV, CDR2 YYDKDF (reference sequence). This CDR3 has 14 residues. The CDR3 spells CATSFGEGRETQYF. CDR3 DNA: TGTGCCACCAGCTTTGGGGAGGGGAGGGAGACCCAGTACTTC.

This chain joins TRBV6-6 and TRBJ2-3, with a possible D match to TRBD2 (6 bases). V was shortened by 8 bases and J by 3 bases, with 15 bases between the two germline ends. This CDR3 is built from 14 residues. Germline loops: CDR1 MNHNY, CDR2 SVGAGI (reference sequence). The CDR3 bases are TGTGCCAGCCTACAAATCAGCGGGACAGATACGCAGTATTTT. The encoded protein is CASLQISGTDTQYF.

The gene calls are TRBV5-5 and TRBJ1-2; D gene uncertain. CDR1 and CDR2 (germline): SGHKS, YYEKEE (reference sequence). The CDR3 is made up of 12 amino acids. Trimming removed 4 bases from V and 5 bases from J, with 9 bases in between. The DNA of the CDR3 is TGTGCCAGCAGCGTCCCCGTATATGGCTACACCTTC. It is translated as CASSVPVYGYTF.

The V and J genes are TRBV4-2 and TRBJ1-6; D perhaps matches TRBD1 (6 bases). The germline gives CDR1 LGHNA, CDR2 YNFKEQ. The CDR3 consists of 15 residues. V lost 3 bases and J 9 bases, leaving 15 bases between the germline ends. Here the CDR3 DNA reads TGTGCCAGCAGCCATGACCGGGGGCCCTTTTCACCCCTCCACTTT. It codes for CASSHDRGPFSPLHF.

The chain couples TRBV27 to TRBJ2-1; perhaps D is TRBD1 or TRBD2 (5 bases each). From germline, CDR1 is MNHEY and CDR2 SMNVEV (reference sequence). Trimming pared 3 bases from V and 7 bases from J, leaving 19 bases between. The CDR3 consists of 16 residues. The CDR3 loop reads CASSFHTGTWRNEQFF. The CDR3 DNA is TGTGCCAGCAGTTTCCACACCGGGACCTGGAGGAATGAGCAGTTCTTC.

Points on this clone: One junction end does not reproduce the germline sequence, and a read error may be involved. The V and J genes are TRBV27 and TRBJ2-2, with 7 positions matching TRBD2. The germline gives CDR1 MNHEY, CDR2 SMNVEV (reference sequence). The CDR3 extends over 15 amino acids. The DNA for the CDR3 is TGTGCCAGCAGTCCCGGGGGGAGGGTGACCGGGGAGCCGTTTTTT. Amino acid sequence: CASSPGGRVTGEPFF.

The chain carries TRBV29-1 and TRBJ2-2; no definite D call. V lost 1 base and J 1 base, leaving 4 bases between the germline ends. The CDR3 loop spans 13 amino acids. Germline V lookup: CDR1 SQVTM, CDR2 ANQGSEA. The CDR3 DNA sequence: TGCAGCGTTGAAGGGCGGAACACCGGGGAGCTGTTTTTT. It codes for CSVEGRNTGELFF.

There are a few counts of this clone. The chain carries TRBV7-2 and TRBJ1-1; D is unclear. The V gene lost 3 bases and the J gene lost 5 bases, with 4 bases spanning the gap. Germline V CDR1 and CDR2: SGHTA, FQGNSA. This CDR3 is built from 11 residues. The CDR3 region has the DNA TGTGCCAGCAGCTTTAGTACTGAAGCTTTCTTT. This encodes CASSFSTEAFF.

The chain carries TRBV4-2 and TRBJ2-5, with D unclear. Germline-derived CDR1 and CDR2 are LGHNA and YNFKEQ. The V gene lost 4 bases and the J gene lost 6 bases, with 6 bases spanning the gap. This CDR3 comprises 11 residues. CDR3 in amino acids: CASSLGKTQYF. CDR3 DNA sequence: TGTGCCAGCAGCCTTGGGAAGACCCAGTACTTC.

The gene calls are TRBV9 and TRBJ1-1; D uncertain. Germline lookup yields CDR1 SGDLS and CDR2 YYNGEE. Deletions cut 4 bases from V and 0 bases from J, with 13 bases between. The CDR3 spans 15 residues. The CDR3 DNA reads TGTGCCAGCAGCTCCTCGGGGTACATGAACACTGAAGCTTTCTTT. This translates into CASSSSGYMNTEAFF.

The chain is built from TRBV14 and TRBJ2-7; 7 bases are shared with TRBD1. This CDR3 is 15 amino acids long. V dropped 6 bases and J dropped 1; count of bases not matched to a gene: 9. From germline, CDR1 is SGHDN and CDR2 FVKESK. The CDR3 sequence: CASRRTGEKSYEQYF. CDR3 nucleotide sequence: TGTGCCAGCAGACGCACAGGGGAGAAGTCCTACGAGCAGTACTTC.

This clone appeared once. The genes are TRBV6-5 and TRBJ2-1; D may be TRBD1 (6 bases). This CDR3 has 13 amino acids. From germline, CDR1 is MNHEY and CDR2 SVGAGI. V dropped 5 bases and J dropped 6 bases, with 11 bases sitting between them. The CDR3 DNA follows: TGTGCCAGCAGTCCCGGACAGATCAATGAGCAGTTCTTC. Protein product: CASSPGQINEQFF.

The chain is built from TRBV6-5 and TRBJ1-2, with unresolved D. V was shortened by 2 bases and J by 2 bases, with 12 bases between the two germline ends. The germline V gene encodes CDR1 MNHEY and CDR2 SVGAGI. CDR3 size: 15 residues. The DNA for the CDR3 is TGTGCCAGCAGTTACCTGAGTAGCTTCAACTATGGCTACACCTTC. It yields the protein CASSYLSSFNYGYTF.

The rearrangement links TRBV4-3 to TRBJ2-1; 10 bases agree with TRBD2. The CDR3 totals 16 residues. V dropped 0 bases and J dropped 5; count of bases not matched to a gene: 4. Germline CDR1 LGHNA, CDR2 YSLEER. CDR3 in DNA: TGCGCCAGCAGCCAAGAGATGAGCGGGAGGGACAATGAGCAGTTCTTC. Its protein product is CASSQEMSGRDNEQFF.

The chain recombines TRBV7-9 with TRBJ1-2, with D tentatively TRBD1 (6 bases). Trimming cost V 5 bases and J 6 bases, with 25 bases left between them. The germline gives CDR1 SEHNR, CDR2 FQNEAQ (reference sequence). CDR3 length equals 17 residues. The CDR3: CASSPPAGRDTLNGYTF. The CDR3 coding sequence is TGTGCCAGCAGCCCCCCGGCGGGCCGGGACACATTAAATGGCTACACCTTC.

In its sample, this clone was seen once. This chain joins TRBV25-1 and TRBJ1-1; D not certain. V lost 4 bases and J 8 bases, leaving 5 bases between the germline ends. The CDR3 is 10 amino acids. CDR1 is MGHDK, CDR2 SYGVNS, per germline. CDR3 amino acids: CASSGTEAFF. The CDR3 nucleotides are TGTGCCAGCAGTGGGACGGAAGCTTTCTTT.

This chain joins TRBV4-1 and TRBJ2-7; D is ambiguous. CDR1 and CDR2 (germline): MGHRA, YSYEKL. This CDR3 region has 15 residues. Trimming cost V 0 bases and J 2 bases, with 11 bases left between them. The chain's CDR3 is CASSQDNKGAYEQYF. DNA for the CDR3: TGCGCCAGCAGCCAAGATAATAAGGGCGCCTACGAGCAGTACTTC.

This clone was found once. The chain carries TRBV7-9 and TRBJ2-1; TRBD2 might be the D (6 bases). The CDR3 extends over 15 amino acids. V gave up 3 bases and J gave up 2 bases, with 11 bases separating them. Germline V gene data show CDR1 as SEHNR and CDR2 as FQNEAQ (reference sequence). The CDR3 loop is CASSFSREPYNEQFF. The CDR3 DNA reads as TGTGCCAGCAGCTTTTCGCGGGAACCCTACAATGAGCAGTTCTTC.

This sequence joins TRBV5-1 and TRBJ2-7, with 9 bases matching TRBD1. After removal of 4 bases from V and 6 bases from J, the junction contained 5 bases not matched to a gene. Germline V gene lookup returns CDR1 SGHRS and CDR2 YFSETQ. The length of the CDR3 is 13 residues. The CDR3 region is CASSTGGPREQYF. As DNA, the CDR3 is TGCGCCAGCAGCACAGGGGGCCCGCGCGAGCAGTACTTC.

The chain carries TRBV10-1 and TRBJ2-5, with 10 bases matching TRBD1. V was pared by 3 bases and J by 5 bases, with 9 bases of the junction left unmatched. The CDR3 is 16 amino acids. The germline V gene has CDR1 WNHNN and CDR2 SYGVQD (reference sequence). Written as DNA, the CDR3 is TGCGCCAGCAGTGACTATCCGGGACAGGGGCAGGAGACCCAGTACTTC. As protein: CASSDYPGQGQETQYF.